These 12 T cell receptor beta chains originate from one sample sequenced in a study of molecular identifiers for immune sequencing clone quantification. MiXCR, applied by TCRdb to the PCR reads, yields one record per CDR3 protein. The sample holds about 500,000 distinct CDR3 sequences, 20% to 25% seen once. Source material: naive CD8+ T cells from blood, with Jurkat cell RNA spiked in. Subset defined: FACS-sorted CD8+CD4-CCR7+CD45RA+ naive T cells. These receptors all stem from a human donor in good health. Some libraries in this study had Jurkat cell RNA spiked in.

Concerning this clonotype: Being one base from a much bigger clone, this may be a read error. This chain links TRBV7-9 with TRBJ1-1; no definite D call. The CDR3 sequence is 13 residues long. Germline V gene data show CDR1 as SEHNR and CDR2 as FQNEAQ (reference sequence). CDR3 loop: CASGLGLYTEAFF. CDR3 nucleotide sequence: TGTGCCAGCGGCTTAGGGTTGTACACTGAAGCTTTCTTT.

The table lists this clonotype with a few counts. The chain employs TRBV4-3 and TRBJ2-4; no clear D gene. This CDR3 comprises 17 residues. With 1 base removed from V and 0 bases from J, the gap between germline ends came to 13 bases. CDR1 is LGHNA and CDR2 is YSLEER in the germline V gene. The CDR3 nucleotides read TGCGCCAGCAGCCAAGTTTTCAACACGCTAGCCAAAAACATTCAGTACTTC. Amino acid sequence: CASSQVFNTLAKNIQYF.

The chain has TRBV25-1 and TRBJ1-2; D gene uncertain. Germline V lookup: CDR1 MGHDK, CDR2 SYGVNS. The CDR3 is 14 residues long. The ends were cut back, 6 bases at V and 3 bases at J, with 14 bases in the middle. The CDR3, as DNA: TGTGCCAGCAGGGAGGGCGCCGGGCACTATGGCTACACCTTC. Translating it yields CASREGAGHYGYTF.

V usage is TRBV12-3 or TRBV12-4 and J usage is TRBJ1-1; 9 nucleotides agree with TRBD1. The CDR3 contains 13 residues. V lost 6 bases to trimming and J lost 4 bases; unmatched junction nucleotides: 3. CDR3 bases: TGTGCCAGCAGAGGACAGGGGATCACTGAAGCTTTCTTT. Its protein is CASRGQGITEAFF.

This clonotype showed up many times. The chain links TRBV3-1 to TRBJ2-3; a possible D gene is TRBD2 (6 bases). The CDR3 contains 14 residues. Trimming removed 5 bases from V and 5 bases from J, with 14 bases in between. Germline assignment: CDR1 LGHDT and CDR2 YNNKEL (reference sequence). CDR3 protein: CASSNWTNLDTQYF. Here the CDR3 DNA reads TGTGCCAGCAGCAACTGGACTAATCTAGATACGCAGTATTTT.

This CDR3 reads CASSPTDLNEQFF. The CDR3 DNA is TGTGCCAGCAGCCCGACAGACCTCAATGAGCAGTTCTTC. The chain carries TRBV7-6 and TRBJ2-1; TRBD1 might be the D (5 bases). Germline V lookup: CDR1 SGHVS, CDR2 FNYEAQ. The CDR3 has 13 amino acids. The V end lost 5 bases, the J end lost 6 bases, and 11 bases lay between the germline ends. The whole variable domain, remainder taken from reference TRBV7-6 and TRBJ2-1, is GAGVSQSPRYKVTKRGQDVALRCDPISGHVSLYWYRQALGQGPEFLTYFNYEAQQDKSGLPNDRFSAERPEGSISTLTIQRTEQRDSAMYRCASSPTDLNEQFFGPGTRLTVL.

Regarding this clonotype: A much larger clone lies one base from this, so it may be a read error. The gene calls are TRBV5-6 and TRBJ2-5; the match to TRBD1 covers 7 bases. The length of the CDR3 is 13 residues. The germline gives CDR1 SGHDT, CDR2 YYEEEE. The CDR3 nucleotides are TGTGCCAGCAGCTTGGGGGACAGAGAGACCCAGTGCTTC. Protein product: CASSLGDRETQCF.

This clonotype was counted at least ten times. Written as DNA, the CDR3 is TGTGCCAGCCATAGCGCGAGAAATGACTACGAGCAGTACTTC. This translates into CASHSARNDYEQYF. The chain recombines TRBV7-9 with TRBJ2-7, with D tentatively TRBD2 (5 bases). The germline V gene encodes CDR1 SEHNR and CDR2 FQNEAQ (reference sequence). The germline V and J ends were trimmed by 8 bases and 3 bases, with 17 bases remaining between them. CDR3 length: 14 residues. The full variable domain, completed using reference TRBV7-9 and TRBJ2-7, is DTGVSQNPRHKITKRGQNVTFRCDPISEHNRLYWYRQTLGQGPEFLTYFQNEAQLEKSRLLSDRFSAERPKGSFSTLEIQRTEQGDSAMYLCASHSARNDYEQYFGPGTRLTVT.

A note on this clonotype: One end of the junction is discordant with germline, which a read error may explain. This chain joins TRBV4-1 and TRBJ2-2; 7 positions agree with TRBD1. Germline V lookup: CDR1 MGHRA, CDR2 YSYEKL. The CDR3 is 14 residues long. CDR3 coding DNA: TGCGCCACCAAGAGAGGGGGCGACACCGGGGAGCCGTTTTTT. Protein: CATKRGGDTGEPFF.

This clonotype appeared a few times. J is TRBJ2-5 and V is TRBV20-1, with D perhaps matching TRBD2 (6 bases). There are 12 residues in the CDR3. The V and J ends lost 0 bases and 5 bases respectively, with 7 bases between them. Germline CDR1 and CDR2: DFQATT and SNEGSKA (reference sequence). The CDR3 spells CSARDGSETQYF. Here the CDR3 DNA reads TGCAGTGCTAGAGACGGGAGTGAGACCCAGTACTTC.

This clonotype has a count of ten or more. The chain joins TRBV7-9 to TRBJ1-1, with D tentatively TRBD1 (5 bases). The CDR3 is made up of 12 amino acids. The ends were cut back, 5 bases at V and 5 bases at J, with 9 bases in the middle. In germline, CDR1 is SEHNR, CDR2 FQNEAQ (reference sequence). The CDR3, as DNA: TGTGCCAGCAGCCCCTGGGGGACTGAAGCTTTCTTT. Its translation: CASSPWGTEAFF.

On this clonotype itself: This may come from a read error, since a much larger clone is one base off. The chain has TRBV12-3 or TRBV12-4 and TRBJ1-2; weak D call: TRBD1 (6 bases). The CDR3 has 15 residues. The CDR3 here is CASSSPRTANYSYTF. In DNA, the CDR3 is TGTGCCAGCAGTTCTCCCCGGACAGCCAACTATAGCTACACCTTC.